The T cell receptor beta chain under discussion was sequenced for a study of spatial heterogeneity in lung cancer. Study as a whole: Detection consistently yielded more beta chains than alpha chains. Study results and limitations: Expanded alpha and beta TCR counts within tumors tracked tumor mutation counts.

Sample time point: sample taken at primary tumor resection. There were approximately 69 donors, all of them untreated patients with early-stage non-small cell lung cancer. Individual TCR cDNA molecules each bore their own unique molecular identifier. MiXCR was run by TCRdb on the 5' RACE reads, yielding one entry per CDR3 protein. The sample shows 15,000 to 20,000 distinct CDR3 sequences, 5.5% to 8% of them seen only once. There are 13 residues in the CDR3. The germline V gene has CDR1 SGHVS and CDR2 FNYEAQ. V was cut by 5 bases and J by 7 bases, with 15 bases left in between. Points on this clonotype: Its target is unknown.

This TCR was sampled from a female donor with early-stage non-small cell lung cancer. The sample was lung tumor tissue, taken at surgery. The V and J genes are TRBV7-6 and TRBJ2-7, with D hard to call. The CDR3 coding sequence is TGTGCCAGCAGCCCTGAGACCGATCGGGAGCAGTACTTC. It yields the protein CASSPETDREQYF. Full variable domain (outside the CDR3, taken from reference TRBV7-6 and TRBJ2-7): GAGVSQSPRYKVTKRGQDVALRCDPISGHVSLYWYRQALGQGPEFLTYFNYEAQQDKSGLPNDRFSAERPEGSISTLTIQRTEQRDSAMYRCASSPETDREQYFGPGTRLTVT.